This TCR beta chain was observed in a study of shared clonotypes between healthy human individuals. Per germline, CDR1 MNHEY and CDR2 SMNVEV (reference sequence). CDR3 length equals 16 residues. V was cut by 5 bases and J by 4 bases, with 21 bases left in between. Repertoires were generated with immunoSEQ multiplex PCR, while TCRdb's copy carries only in-frame clones and drops some. The sample consists of 1.5 million to 2.5 million clones, just under 95% of them appearing once. CD45RO-negative CD8 cells positively selected for CCR7 made up the naive population, which excluded terminally differentiated effector memory CD45RA+ cells.

The chain is built from TRBV27 and TRBJ2-7; D is perhaps TRBD2 (7 bases). Sequencing used naive CD8+ T cells sorted from blood. The clonotype originates from a man aged 18 to 29 in good health. The CDR3: CASSPGGAGLGYEQYF. The CDR3 DNA reads TGTGCCAGCAGTCCTGGGGGGGCGGGACTGGGATACGAGCAGTACTTC.